A single T cell receptor beta chain is shown here with its context. TCRdb's table, derived via immunoSEQ multiplex PCR, lists solely in-frame clones and lacks some. The table shows about 86,000 clones, with about 89% occurring only once. The data originate from a study of control samples from healthy donors and cancer patients. This receptor was taken from a woman aged 50 to 65 with colorectal cancer. Sequencing was carried out using PBMCs.

In nucleotides, the CDR3 is TGTGCCAGTAGTGTTAGCGGGGGGGCCGTAGAGACCCAGTACTTC. This codes for CASSVSGGAVETQYF. The gene calls are TRBV19 and TRBJ2-5, with 11 bases identical to TRBD2. This CDR3 has 15 residues. CDR1 and CDR2 from the germline V gene are LNHDA and SQIVND (reference sequence). J lost 4 bases, V lost 5 bases, and 6 bases had no gene match. The complete variable domain, with remaining parts taken from reference TRBV19 and TRBJ2-5, reads DGGITQSPKYLFRKEGQNVTLSCEQNLNHDAMYWYRQDPGQGLRLIYYSQIVNDFQKGDIAEGYSVSREKKESFPLTVTSAQKNPTAFYLCASSVSGGAVETQYFGPGTRLLVL.